The clone carrying this T cell receptor beta chain occurred many times. This sample is drawn from a study of identical twins. Each CDR3 protein is one row after TCRdb ran MiXCR on the 5' RACE reads. Of 200,000 to 300,000 distinct CDR3 sequences in the sample, approximately 10% were seen once. The TCR comes from a man aged 45 to 65 in good health. Material for sequencing was memory T cells sorted from blood.

The CDR3: CASSFGTGSGNTIYF. The CDR3 region has the DNA TGTGCCAGCAGCTTCGGGACAGGGTCTGGAAACACCATATATTTT. This sequence joins TRBV5-6 and TRBJ1-3, with TRBD1 matching 9 bases. V lost 2 bases, J lost 1 base, and 1 base stayed unmatched. The germline gives CDR1 SGHDT, CDR2 YYEEEE. This CDR3 has 15 residues.